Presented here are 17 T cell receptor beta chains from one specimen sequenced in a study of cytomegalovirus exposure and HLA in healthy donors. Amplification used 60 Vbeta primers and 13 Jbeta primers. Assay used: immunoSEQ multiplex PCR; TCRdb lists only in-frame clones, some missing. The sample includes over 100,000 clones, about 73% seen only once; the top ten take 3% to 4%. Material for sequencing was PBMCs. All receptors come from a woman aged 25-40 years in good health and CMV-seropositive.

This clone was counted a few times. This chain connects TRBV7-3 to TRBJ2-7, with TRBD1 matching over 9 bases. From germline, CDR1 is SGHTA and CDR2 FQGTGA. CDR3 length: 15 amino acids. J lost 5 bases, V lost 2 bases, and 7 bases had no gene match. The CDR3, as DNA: TGTGCCAGCAGCTTAGCGGGACAGGGCTTTAACGAGCAGTACTTC. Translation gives CASSLAGQGFNEQYF.

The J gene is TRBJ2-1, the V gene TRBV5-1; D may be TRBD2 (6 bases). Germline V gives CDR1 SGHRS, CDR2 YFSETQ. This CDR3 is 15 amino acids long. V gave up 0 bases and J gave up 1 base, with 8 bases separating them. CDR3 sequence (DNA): TGCGCCAGCAGCTTGGCTCTAGCGTCCTACAATGAGCAGTTCTTC. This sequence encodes CASSLALASYNEQFF.

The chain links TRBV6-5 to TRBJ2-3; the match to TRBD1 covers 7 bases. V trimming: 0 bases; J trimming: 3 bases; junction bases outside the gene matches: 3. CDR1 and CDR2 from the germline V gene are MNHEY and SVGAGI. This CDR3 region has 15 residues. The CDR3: CASSYSTTGTDTQYF. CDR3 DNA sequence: TGTGCCAGCAGTTACTCCACGACAGGGACAGATACGCAGTATTTT.

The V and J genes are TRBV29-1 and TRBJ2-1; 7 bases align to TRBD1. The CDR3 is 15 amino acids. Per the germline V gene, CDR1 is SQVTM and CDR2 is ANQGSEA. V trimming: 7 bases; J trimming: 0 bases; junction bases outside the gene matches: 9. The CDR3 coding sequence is TGCAGCGCCGCAGACAGGGATAACTCCTACAATGAGCAGTTCTTC. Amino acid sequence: CSAADRDNSYNEQFF.

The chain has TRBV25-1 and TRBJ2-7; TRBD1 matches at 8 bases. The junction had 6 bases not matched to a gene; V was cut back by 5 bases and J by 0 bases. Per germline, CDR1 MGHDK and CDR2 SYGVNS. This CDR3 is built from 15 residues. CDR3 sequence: CASSPRGTGSYEQYF. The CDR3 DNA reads TGTGCCAGCAGTCCTCGGGGGACAGGCTCCTACGAGCAGTACTTC.

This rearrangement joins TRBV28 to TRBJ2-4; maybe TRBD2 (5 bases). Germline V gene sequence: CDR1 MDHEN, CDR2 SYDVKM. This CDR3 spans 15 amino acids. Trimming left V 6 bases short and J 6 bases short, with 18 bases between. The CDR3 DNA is TGTGCCAGCAGCCTCGGGGTTGGGCCGGGAAACATTCAGTACTTC. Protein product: CASSLGVGPGNIQYF.

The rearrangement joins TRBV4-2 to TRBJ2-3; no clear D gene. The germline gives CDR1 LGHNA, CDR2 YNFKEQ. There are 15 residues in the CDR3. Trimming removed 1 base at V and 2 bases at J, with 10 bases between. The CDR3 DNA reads TGTGCCAGCAGCCAAGCTGCGGCGGACACAGATACGCAGTATTTT. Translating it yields CASSQAAADTDTQYF.

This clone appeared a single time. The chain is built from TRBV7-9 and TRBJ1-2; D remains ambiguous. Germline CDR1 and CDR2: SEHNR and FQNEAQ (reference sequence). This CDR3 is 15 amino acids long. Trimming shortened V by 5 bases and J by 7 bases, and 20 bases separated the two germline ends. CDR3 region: CASSPRVLKALGYTF. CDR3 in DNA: TGTGCCAGCAGCCCCCGGGTCCTTAAGGCCCTTGGCTACACCTTC.

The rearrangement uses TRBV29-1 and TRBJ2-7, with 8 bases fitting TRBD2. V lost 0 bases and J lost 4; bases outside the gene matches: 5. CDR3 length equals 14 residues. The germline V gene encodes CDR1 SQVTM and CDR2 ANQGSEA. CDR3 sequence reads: CSVEDRGGSYEQYF. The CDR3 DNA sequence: TGCAGCGTTGAAGATCGGGGGGGCAGTTACGAGCAGTACTTC.

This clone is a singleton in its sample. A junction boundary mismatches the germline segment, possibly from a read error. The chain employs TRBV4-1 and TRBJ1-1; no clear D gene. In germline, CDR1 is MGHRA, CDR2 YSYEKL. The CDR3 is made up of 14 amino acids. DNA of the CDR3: TGTGCCAGCAGCCAAGATGTTGGAGCCACTGAAGCTTTCTTT. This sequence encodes CASSQDVGATEAFF.

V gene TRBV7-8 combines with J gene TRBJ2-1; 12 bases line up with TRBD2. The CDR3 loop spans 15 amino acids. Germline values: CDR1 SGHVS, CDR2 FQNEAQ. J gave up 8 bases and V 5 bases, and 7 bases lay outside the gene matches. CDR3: CASSPGTSGLYEQFF. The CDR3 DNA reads TGTGCCAGCAGCCCAGGGACTAGCGGGCTCTATGAGCAGTTCTTC.

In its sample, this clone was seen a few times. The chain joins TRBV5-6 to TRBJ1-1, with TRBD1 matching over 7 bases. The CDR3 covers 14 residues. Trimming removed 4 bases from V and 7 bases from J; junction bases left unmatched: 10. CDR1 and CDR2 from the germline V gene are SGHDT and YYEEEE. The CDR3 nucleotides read TGTGCCAGCAGCCCCCTGATTAGGGACAGTGAAGCTTTCTTT. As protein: CASSPLIRDSEAFF.

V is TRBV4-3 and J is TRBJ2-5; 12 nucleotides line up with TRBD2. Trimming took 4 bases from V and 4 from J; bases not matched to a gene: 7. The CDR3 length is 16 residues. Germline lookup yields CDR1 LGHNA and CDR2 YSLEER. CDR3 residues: CASSLLAGGLGETQYF. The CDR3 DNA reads TGCGCCAGCAGCCTCCTAGCGGGGGGGTTAGGAGAGACCCAGTACTTC.

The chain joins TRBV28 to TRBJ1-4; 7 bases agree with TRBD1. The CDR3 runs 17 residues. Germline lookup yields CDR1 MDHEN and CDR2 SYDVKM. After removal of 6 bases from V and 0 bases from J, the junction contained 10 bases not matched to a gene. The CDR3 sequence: CASRETGNVATNEKLFF. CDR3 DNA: TGTGCCAGCAGGGAGACAGGGAACGTTGCAACTAATGAAAAACTGTTTTTT.

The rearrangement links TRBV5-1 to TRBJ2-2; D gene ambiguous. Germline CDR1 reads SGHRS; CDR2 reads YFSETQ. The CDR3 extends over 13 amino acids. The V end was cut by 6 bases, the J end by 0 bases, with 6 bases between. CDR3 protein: CASNVANTGELFF. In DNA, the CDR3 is TGCGCCAGCAACGTAGCGAACACCGGGGAGCTGTTTTTT.

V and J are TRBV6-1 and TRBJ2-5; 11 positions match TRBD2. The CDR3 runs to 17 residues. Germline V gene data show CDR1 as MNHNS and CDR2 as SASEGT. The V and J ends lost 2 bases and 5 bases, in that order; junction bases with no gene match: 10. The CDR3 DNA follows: TGTGCCAGCAGTGAATGGGCTAGCGGGGGGCCATTGGAGACCCAGTACTTC. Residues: CASSEWASGGPLETQYF.

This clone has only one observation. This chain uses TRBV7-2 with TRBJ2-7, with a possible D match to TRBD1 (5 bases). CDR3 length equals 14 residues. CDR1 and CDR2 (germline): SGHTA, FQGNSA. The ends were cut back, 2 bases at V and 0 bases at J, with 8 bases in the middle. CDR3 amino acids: CASSLYQGSYEQYF. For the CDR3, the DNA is TGTGCCAGCAGCTTATATCAGGGCTCCTACGAGCAGTACTTC.